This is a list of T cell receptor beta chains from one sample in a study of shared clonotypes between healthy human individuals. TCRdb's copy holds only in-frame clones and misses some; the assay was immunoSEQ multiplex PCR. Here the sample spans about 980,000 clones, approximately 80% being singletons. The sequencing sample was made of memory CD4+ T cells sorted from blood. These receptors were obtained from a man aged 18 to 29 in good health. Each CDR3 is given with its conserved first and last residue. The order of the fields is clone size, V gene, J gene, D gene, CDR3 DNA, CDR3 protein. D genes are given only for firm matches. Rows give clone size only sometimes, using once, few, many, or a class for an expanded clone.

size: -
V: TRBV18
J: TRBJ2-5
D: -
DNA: TGTGCCAGCTCACCACTACAGGCCCAAGAGACCCAGTACTTC
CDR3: CASSPLQAQETQYF

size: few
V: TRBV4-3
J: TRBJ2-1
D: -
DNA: TGCGCCAGCAGCCAAGACTTCCGGGACTGGTCCTACAATGAGCAGTTCTTC
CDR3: CASSQDFRDWSYNEQFF

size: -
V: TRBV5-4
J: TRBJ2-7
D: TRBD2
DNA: TGTGCCAGCAGGGGCCCTAGCGGGAGTTCCTCCGAGCAGTACTTC
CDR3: CASRGPSGSSSEQYF

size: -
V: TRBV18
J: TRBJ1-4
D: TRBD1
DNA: TGTGCCAGCTCACCACTGACAGGGGGCAATGAAAAACTGTTTTTT
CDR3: CASSPLTGGNEKLFF

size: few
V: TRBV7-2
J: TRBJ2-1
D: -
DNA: TGTGCCAGCAGCTTATACCTACTAAATGAGCAGTTCTTC
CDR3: CASSLYLLNEQFF

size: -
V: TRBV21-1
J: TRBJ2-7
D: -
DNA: TGTGCCAGCAGCAAAGTGATCAGGGACAGGATGCCCTACGAGCAGTACTTC
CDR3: CASSKVIRDRMPYEQYF

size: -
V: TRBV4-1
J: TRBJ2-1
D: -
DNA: TGCGCCAGCAGCCAAGAAGCGTTCAGCTCCTACAATGAGCAGTTCTTC
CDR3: CASSQEAFSSYNEQFF

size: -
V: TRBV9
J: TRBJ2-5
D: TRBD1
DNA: TGTGCCAGCAATACGGGACAGAAACAAGAGACCCAGTACTTC
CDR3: CASNTGQKQETQYF

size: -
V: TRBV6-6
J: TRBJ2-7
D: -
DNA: TGTGCCAGCAGTCTGGACAGCTACGAGCAGTACTTC
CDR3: CASSLDSYEQYF

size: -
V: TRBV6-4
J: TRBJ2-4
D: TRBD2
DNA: TGTGCCAGCAGTGGAAAAGGACTAGCGGACTATTTACTAGCCAAAAACATTCAGTACTTC
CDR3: CASSGKGLADYLLAKNIQYF

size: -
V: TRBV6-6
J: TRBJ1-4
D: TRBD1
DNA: TGTGCCAGCAGTTACTCCCCACAGGGGGGGAATGAAAAACTGTTTTTT
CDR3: CASSYSPQGGNEKLFF

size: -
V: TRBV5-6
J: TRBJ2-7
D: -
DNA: TGTGCCAGCAGCTTGCGCTCCGTAGTCCGCTACGAGCAGTACTTC
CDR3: CASSLRSVVRYEQYF